The 5 T cell receptor beta chains below all came from one sample that was sequenced in a study of T cells after yellow fever vaccination. TCRdb passed the 5' RACE reads through MiXCR, listing each CDR3 protein once. The data contain 200,000 or so distinct CDR3 sequences, approximately 6.3% of them seen just once; the ten biggest clones take up about 1%. The sample here was CD4+ T cells sorted from PBMCs, taken on the day of the yellow fever booster vaccination. The source is a man aged 25 to 40 who received the YFV17D yellow fever vaccine.

This chain links TRBV7-2 with TRBJ2-7; possible D gene TRBD2, 5 bases. Germline-derived CDR1 and CDR2 are SGHTA and FQGNSA. Trimming cost V 1 base and J 1 base, with 14 bases left between them. The CDR3 has 16 amino acids. In nucleotides, the CDR3 is TGTGCCAGCAGCTTAGTACCTAGCAATCCTTCCTACGAGCAGTACTTC. This codes for CASSLVPSNPSYEQYF.

This clonotype showed up just a few times. The chain recombines TRBV7-2 with TRBJ2-7; D may correspond to TRBD1 or TRBD2 (5 bases each). The CDR3 is 16 residues long. V lost 5 bases and J 3 bases, leaving 20 bases between the germline ends. Germline loops: CDR1 SGHTA, CDR2 FQGNSA. The CDR3 bases are TGTGCCAGCAGCCCAGGGCCCAGCGGACACCTCTACGAGCAGTACTTC. Its protein product is CASSPGPSGHLYEQYF.

This clonotype was observed many times. The CDR3 protein is CASSPGWNAEKLFF. In DNA form, the CDR3 reads TGTGCCAGCAGTCCCGGCTGGAATGCTGAAAAACTGTTTTTT. V is TRBV27 and J is TRBJ1-4; D is ambiguous. V dropped 5 bases and J dropped 7 bases, with 14 bases sitting between them. CDR1 and CDR2 (germline): MNHEY, SMNVEV (reference sequence). This CDR3 spans 14 amino acids.

This rearrangement joins TRBV28 to TRBJ2-7; D gene unclear. This CDR3 has 12 amino acids. The V gene's germline CDR1 is MDHEN and CDR2 SYDVKM. The V gene lost 9 bases and the J gene lost 2 bases, with 11 bases spanning the gap. The CDR3 DNA is TGTGCCAGTAGCAAAACACCCTACGAGCAGTACTTC. Protein sequence: CASSKTPYEQYF.

This clonotype was detected a few times. The V call is TRBV3-1, the J call TRBJ2-1; no clear D. Trimming took 1 base from V and 9 from J, leaving 10 bases between them. Looked up from germline, CDR1 is LGHDT and CDR2 is YNNKEL (reference sequence). The CDR3 is made up of 13 amino acids. The CDR3 nucleotides read TGTGCCAGCAGCCAAGGCGCCGGTGGTGAGCAGTTCTTC. Protein: CASSQGAGGEQFF.